This T cell receptor (beta chain) is from a study of T cells expressing NK-cell markers. Background on the study: The authors derived TCR beta repertoires from sorted CD3+CD56+NKG2C+, CD3+CD56+NKG2C- and CD3+CD56-NKG2C+ T cells. In the group of eight sequenced donors, seven were HCMV-seropositive and one was seronegative. Whole-study findings and limits: Of the CD8+ T cells in 5 to 7 donors, roughly 1.0-7.0% belonged to dominant NKG2C+ clonotypes.

One entry per CDR3 protein, without DNA, is what TCRdb gives after re-calling the 5' RACE reads. This table holds about 550,000 distinct CDR3 sequences. This CDR3 spans 13 amino acids. The germline CDR1 and CDR2 sequences are DFQATT and SNEGSKA (reference sequence). In the case of this clonotype: Its target is not known.

The sample taken for sequencing was blood T cells: a sorted CD56 or NKG2C T cell subset, CD4+ or CD8+ T cells, or bulk PBMC T cells (not recorded which). The receptor comes from a man in his late teens or twenties in good health. This chain uses TRBV20-1 with TRBJ1-4; there is no DNA to check the TCRdb D call of TRBD1. The CDR3 sequence is CSAGAGVNEKLFF.